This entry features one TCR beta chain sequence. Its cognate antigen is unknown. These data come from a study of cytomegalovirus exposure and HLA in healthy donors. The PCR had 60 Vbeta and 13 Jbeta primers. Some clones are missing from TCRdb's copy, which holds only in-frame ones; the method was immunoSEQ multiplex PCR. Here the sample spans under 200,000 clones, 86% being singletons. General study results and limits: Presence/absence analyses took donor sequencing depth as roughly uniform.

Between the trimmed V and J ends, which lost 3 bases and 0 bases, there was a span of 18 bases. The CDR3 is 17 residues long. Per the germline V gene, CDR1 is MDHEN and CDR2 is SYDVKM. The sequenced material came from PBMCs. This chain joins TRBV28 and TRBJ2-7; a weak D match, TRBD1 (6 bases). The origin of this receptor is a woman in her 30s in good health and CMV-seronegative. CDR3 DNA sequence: TGTGCCAGCAGTTTGGGCATCCGGGACACCGACTCCTACGAGCAGTACTTC. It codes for CASSLGIRDTDSYEQYF.